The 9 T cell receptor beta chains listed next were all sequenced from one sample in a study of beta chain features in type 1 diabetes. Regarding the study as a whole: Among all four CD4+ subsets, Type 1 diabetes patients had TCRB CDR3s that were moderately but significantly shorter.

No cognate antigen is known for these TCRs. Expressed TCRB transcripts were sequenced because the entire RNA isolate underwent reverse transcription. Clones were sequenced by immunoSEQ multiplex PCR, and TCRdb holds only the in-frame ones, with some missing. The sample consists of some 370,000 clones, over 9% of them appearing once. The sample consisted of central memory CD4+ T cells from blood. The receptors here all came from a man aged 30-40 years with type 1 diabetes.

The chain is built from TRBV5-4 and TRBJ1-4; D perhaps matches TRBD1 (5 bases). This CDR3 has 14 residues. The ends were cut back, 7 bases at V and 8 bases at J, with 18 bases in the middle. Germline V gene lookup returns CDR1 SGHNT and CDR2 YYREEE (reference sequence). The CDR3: CASQPRGGEEKLFF. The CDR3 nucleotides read TGTGCCAGCCAACCCCGGGGGGGAGAGGAAAAACTGTTTTTT. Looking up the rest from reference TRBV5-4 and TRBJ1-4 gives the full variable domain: ETGVTQSPTHLIKTRGQQVTLRCSSQSGHNTVSWYQQALGQGPQFIFQYYREEENGRGNFPPRFSGLQFPNYSSELNVNALELDDSALYLCASQPRGGEEKLFFGSGTQLSVL.

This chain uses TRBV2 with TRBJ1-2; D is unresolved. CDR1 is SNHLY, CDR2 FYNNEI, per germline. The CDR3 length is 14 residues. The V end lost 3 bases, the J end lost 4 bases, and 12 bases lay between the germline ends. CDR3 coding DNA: TGTGCCAGCAGTGAGAAAGGGCCCATCTATGGCTACACCTTC. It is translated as CASSEKGPIYGYTF.

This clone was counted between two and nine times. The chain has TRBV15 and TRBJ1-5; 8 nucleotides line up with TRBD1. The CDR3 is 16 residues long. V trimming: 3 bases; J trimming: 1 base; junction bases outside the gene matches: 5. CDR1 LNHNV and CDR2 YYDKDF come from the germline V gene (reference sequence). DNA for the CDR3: TGTGCCACCAGCAGGGACCGGACAGGGAGCAATCAGCCCCAGCATTTT. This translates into CATSRDRTGSNQPQHF.

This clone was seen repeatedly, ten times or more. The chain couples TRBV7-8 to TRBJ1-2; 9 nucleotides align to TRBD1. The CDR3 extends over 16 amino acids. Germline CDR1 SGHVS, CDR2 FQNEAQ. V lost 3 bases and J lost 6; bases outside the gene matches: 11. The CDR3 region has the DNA TGTGCCAGCAGCTTGTATACGGGACAGGGAGTCGATGGCTACACCTTC. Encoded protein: CASSLYTGQGVDGYTF. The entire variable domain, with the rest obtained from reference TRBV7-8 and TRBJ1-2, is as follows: GAGVSQSPRYKVAKRGQDVALRCDPISGHVSLFWYQQALGQGPEFLTYFQNEAQLDKSGLPSDRFFAERPEGSVSTLKIQRTQQEDSAVYLCASSLYTGQGVDGYTFGSGTRLTVV.

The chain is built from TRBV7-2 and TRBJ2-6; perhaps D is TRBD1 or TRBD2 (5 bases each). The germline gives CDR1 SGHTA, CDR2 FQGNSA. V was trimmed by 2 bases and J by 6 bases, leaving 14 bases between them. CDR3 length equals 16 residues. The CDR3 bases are TGTGCCAGCAGCTTATCGGGACCGACAGCGGCCAACGTCCTGACTTTC. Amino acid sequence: CASSLSGPTAANVLTF.

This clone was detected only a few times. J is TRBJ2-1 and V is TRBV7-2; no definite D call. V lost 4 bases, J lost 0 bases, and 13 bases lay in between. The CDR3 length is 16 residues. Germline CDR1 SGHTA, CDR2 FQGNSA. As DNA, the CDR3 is TGTGCCAGCAGCTCGGGTGAGACTCGCTCCTACAATGAGCAGTTCTTC. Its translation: CASSSGETRSYNEQFF.

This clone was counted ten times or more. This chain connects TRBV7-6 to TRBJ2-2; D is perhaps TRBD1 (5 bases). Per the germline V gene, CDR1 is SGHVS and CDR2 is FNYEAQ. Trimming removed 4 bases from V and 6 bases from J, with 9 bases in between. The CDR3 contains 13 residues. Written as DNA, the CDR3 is TGTGCCAGCAGCTCCAGGGTACCCGGGGAGCTGTTTTTT. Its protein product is CASSSRVPGELFF. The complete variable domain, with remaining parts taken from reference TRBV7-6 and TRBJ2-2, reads GAGVSQSPRYKVTKRGQDVALRCDPISGHVSLYWYRQALGQGPEFLTYFNYEAQQDKSGLPNDRFSAERPEGSISTLTIQRTEQRDSAMYRCASSSRVPGELFFGEGSRLTVL.

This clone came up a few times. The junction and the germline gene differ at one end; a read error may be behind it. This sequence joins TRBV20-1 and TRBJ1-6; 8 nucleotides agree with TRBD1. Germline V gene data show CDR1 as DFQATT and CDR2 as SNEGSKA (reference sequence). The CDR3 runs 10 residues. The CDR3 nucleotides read TGCAGTGCAGAGCGACAGGGGTTCGTTTTT. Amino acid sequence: CSAERQGFVF.

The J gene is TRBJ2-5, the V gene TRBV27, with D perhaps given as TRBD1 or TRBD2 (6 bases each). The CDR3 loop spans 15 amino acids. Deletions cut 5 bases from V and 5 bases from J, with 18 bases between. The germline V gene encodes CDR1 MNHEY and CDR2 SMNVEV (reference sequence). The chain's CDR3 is CASSQNGGRTETQYF. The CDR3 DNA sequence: TGTGCCAGCAGTCAAAACGGGGGCCGAACGGAGACCCAGTACTTC.